This TCR beta chain stems from a study of tumor-infiltrating lymphocytes in primary liver carcinoma. In the study overall: The cohort included men and women aged 30 to 69 years.

General study points: With p = 0.039, the top-250-clone fraction in tumors significantly exceeded that in blood.

This clonotype has a handful of counts. Antigen unknown. Germline-derived CDR1 and CDR2 are SGHVS and FQNEAQ. The length of the CDR3 is 15 residues. V lost 2 bases and J 4 bases, leaving 13 bases between the germline ends. Unsorted whole blood supplied the blood RNA, and germline DNA was isolated too. Priming with a constant-region primer yielded TCR beta cDNA from 450 to 550 ng total RNA. Generation of the TCR beta libraries relied on three nested multiplex PCR rounds using slightly modified ARM-PCR. The first two PCR rounds used TRBV1-TRBV30 forward primers with a C-beta reverse primer, about 10 cycles each. TCRdb reprocessed the multiplex PCR reads via MiXCR and lists one record per CDR3 protein. The repertoire holds hundreds of thousands of distinct CDR3 sequences, with nearly 60% as singletons.

This chain uses TRBV7-8 with TRBJ2-3, with a possible D match to TRBD1 (5 bases). This receptor was obtained from a woman younger than 45 with primary liver carcinoma and hepatitis B virus infection. The sequencing sample was made of peripheral blood. As DNA, the CDR3 is TGTGCCAGCAGCTTACCCCCCAGGGTAGCAGATACGCAGTATTTT. Amino acid sequence: CASSLPPRVADTQYF.